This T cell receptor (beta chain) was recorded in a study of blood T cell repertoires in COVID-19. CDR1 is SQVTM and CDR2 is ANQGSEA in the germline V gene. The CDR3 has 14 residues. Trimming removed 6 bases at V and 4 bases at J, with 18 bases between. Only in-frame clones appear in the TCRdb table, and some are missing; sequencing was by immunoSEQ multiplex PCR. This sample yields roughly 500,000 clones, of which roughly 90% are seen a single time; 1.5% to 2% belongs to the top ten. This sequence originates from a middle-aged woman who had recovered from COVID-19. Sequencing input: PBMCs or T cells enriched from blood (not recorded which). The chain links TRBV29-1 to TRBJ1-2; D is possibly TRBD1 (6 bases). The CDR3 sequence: CSVRPSGDGYGYTF. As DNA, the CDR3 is TGCAGCGTAAGACCGTCAGGGGATGGCTATGGCTACACCTTC.